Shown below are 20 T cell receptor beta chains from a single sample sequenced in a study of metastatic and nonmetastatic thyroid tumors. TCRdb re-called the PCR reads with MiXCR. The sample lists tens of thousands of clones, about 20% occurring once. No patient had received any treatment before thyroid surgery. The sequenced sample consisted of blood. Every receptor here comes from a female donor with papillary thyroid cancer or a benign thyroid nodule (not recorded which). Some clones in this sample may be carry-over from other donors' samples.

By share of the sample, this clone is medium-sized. The CDR3 here is CASSSRGTQPQHF. In nucleotides, the CDR3 is TGTGCCAGCAGCTCACGGGGAACTCAGCCCCAGCATTTT. V is TRBV5-5 and J is TRBJ1-5; D not certain. The V gene's germline CDR1 is SGHKS and CDR2 YYEKEE (reference sequence). CDR3 length: 13 residues. Trimming pared 3 bases from V and 6 bases from J, leaving 10 bases between.

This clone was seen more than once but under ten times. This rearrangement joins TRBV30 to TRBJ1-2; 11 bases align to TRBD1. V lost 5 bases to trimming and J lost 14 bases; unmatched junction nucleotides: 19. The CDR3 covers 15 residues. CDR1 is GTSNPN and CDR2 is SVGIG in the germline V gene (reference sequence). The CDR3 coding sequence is TGTGCCTGGCTCTCGTGGGACAGGGGGTTGGATGACTATACCTTC. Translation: CAWLSWDRGLDDYTF.

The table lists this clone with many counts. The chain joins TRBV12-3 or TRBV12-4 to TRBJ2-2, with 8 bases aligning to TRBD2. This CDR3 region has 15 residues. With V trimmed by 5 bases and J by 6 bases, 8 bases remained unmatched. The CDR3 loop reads CASSASGRMSGELFF. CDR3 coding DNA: TGTGCCAGCAGTGCCAGCGGGAGAATGTCCGGGGAGCTGTTTTTT.

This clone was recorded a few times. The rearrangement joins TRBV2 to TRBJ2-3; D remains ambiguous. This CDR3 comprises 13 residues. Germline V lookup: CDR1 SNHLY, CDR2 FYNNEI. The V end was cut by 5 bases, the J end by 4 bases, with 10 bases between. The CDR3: CASSTLAADTQYF. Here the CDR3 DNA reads TGTGCCAGCAGTACCCTGGCGGCAGATACGCAGTATTTT. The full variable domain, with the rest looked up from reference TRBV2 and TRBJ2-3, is EPEVTQTPSHQVTQMGQEVILRCVPISNHLYFYWYRQILGQKVEFLVSFYNNEISEKSEIFDDQFSVERPDGSNFTLKIRSTKLEDSAMYFCASSTLAADTQYFGPGTRLTVL.

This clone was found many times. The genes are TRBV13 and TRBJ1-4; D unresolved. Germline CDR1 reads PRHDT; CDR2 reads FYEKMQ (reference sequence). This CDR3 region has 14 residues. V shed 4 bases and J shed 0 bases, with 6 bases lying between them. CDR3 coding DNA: TGTGCCAGCAGCTACAGTGCAACTAATGAAAAACTGTTTTTT. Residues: CASSYSATNEKLFF.

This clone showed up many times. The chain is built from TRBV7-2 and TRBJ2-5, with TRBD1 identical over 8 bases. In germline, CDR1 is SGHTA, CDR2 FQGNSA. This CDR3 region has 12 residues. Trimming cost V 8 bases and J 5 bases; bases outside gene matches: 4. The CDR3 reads CASGQGAETQYF. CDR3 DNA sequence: TGTGCCAGCGGCCAGGGGGCGGAGACCCAGTACTTC.

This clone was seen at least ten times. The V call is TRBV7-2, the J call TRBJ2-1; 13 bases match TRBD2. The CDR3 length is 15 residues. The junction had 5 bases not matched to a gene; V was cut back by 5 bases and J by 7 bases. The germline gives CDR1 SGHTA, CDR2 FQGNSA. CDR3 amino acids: CASSRGLAGVNEQFF. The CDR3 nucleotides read TGTGCCAGCAGCAGAGGACTAGCGGGGGTGAATGAGCAGTTCTTC.

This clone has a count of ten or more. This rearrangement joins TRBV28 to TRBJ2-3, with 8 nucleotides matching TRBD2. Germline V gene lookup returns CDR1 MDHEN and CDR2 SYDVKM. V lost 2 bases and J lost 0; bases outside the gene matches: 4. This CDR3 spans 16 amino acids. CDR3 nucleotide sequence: TGTGCCAGCAGTTTAACTTCTAGCGGGAGCACAGATACGCAGTATTTT. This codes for CASSLTSSGSTDTQYF.

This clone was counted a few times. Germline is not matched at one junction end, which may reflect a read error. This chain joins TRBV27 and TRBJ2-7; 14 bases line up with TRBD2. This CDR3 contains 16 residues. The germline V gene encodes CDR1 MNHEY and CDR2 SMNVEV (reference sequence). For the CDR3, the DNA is TGTGCCAGCAGTGGACTAGCGGGAGGCAGATCCTACGAGCAGTGCTTC. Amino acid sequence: CASSGLAGGRSYEQCF.

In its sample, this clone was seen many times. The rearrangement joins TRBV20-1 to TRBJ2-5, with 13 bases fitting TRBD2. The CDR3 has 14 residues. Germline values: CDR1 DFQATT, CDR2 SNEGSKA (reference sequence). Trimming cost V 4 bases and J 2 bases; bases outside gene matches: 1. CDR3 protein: CSATGLAGQETQYF. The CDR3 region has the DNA TGCAGTGCTACGGGACTAGCGGGACAAGAGACCCAGTACTTC.

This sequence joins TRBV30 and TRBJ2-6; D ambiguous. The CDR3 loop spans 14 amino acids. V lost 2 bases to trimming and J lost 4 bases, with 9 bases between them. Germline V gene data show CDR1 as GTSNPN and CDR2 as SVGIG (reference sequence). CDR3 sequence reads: CAWSPYTGANVLTF. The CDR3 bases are TGTGCCTGGAGTCCCTATACCGGGGCCAACGTCCTGACTTTC.

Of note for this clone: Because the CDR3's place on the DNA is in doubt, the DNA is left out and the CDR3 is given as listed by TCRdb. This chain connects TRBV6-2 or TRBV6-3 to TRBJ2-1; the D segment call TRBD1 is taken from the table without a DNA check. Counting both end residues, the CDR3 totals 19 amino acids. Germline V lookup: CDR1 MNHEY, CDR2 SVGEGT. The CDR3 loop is CASSRDRVYGYTFAHEQFF.

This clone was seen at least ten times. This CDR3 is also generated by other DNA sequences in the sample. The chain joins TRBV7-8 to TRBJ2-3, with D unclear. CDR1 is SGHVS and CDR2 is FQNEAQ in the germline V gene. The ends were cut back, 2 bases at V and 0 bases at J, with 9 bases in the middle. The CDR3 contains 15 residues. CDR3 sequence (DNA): TGTGCCAGCAGCTTATCAGGATTAAGCACAGATACGCAGTATTTT. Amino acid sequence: CASSLSGLSTDTQYF.

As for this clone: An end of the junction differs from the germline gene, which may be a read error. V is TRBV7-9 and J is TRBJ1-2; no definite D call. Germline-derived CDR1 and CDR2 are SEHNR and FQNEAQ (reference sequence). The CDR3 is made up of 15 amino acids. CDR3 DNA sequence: TGTGCCAGCAGCTTAGGAGCGTGGGGTGGCTATGGCTACATCTTC. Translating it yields CASSLGAWGGYGYIF.

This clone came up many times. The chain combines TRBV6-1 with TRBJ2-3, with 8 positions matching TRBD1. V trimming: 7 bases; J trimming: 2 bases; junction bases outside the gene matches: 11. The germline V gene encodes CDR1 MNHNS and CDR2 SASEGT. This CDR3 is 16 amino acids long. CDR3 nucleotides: TGTGCCAGCATTGACAGGGGCGTAGCCCTCACAGATACGCAGTATTTT. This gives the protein CASIDRGVALTDTQYF.

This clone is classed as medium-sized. The chain's CDR3 is CASSNQGSNSPLHF. The CDR3 coding sequence is TGTGCCAGCAGTAATCAAGGCAGTAATTCACCCCTCCACTTT. The chain employs TRBV2 and TRBJ1-6; no clear D. Looked up from germline, CDR1 is SNHLY and CDR2 is FYNNEI. V shed 5 bases and J shed 6 bases, with 11 bases lying between them. The CDR3 length is 14 residues.

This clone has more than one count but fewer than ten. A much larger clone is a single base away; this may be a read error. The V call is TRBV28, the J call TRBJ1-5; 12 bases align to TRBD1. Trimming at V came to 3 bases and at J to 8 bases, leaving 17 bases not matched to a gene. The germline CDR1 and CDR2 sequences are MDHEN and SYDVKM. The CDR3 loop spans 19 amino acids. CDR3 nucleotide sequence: TGTGCCAGCAGTTTCTTTGGGACAGGGGGCCCTTTTGGCAGTAAGCCCCAGCATTTT. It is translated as CASSFFGTGGPFGSKPQHF.

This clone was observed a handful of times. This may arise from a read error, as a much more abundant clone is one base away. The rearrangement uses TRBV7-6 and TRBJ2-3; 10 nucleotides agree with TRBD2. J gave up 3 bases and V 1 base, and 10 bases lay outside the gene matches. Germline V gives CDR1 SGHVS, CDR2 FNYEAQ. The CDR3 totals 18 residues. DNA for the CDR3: TGTGCCAGCAGCTTAGTTAGCGGGGGGCTCACTAGAACAGATACGCAGTATTTT. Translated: CASSLVSGGLTRTDTQYF.

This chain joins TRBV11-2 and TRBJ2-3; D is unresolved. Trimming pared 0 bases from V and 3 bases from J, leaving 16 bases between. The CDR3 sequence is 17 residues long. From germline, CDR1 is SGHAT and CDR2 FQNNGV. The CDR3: CASSLESLVRCTDTQYF. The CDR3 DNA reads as TGTGCCAGCAGCTTAGAATCGTTGGTACGATGTACAGATACGCAGTATTTT.

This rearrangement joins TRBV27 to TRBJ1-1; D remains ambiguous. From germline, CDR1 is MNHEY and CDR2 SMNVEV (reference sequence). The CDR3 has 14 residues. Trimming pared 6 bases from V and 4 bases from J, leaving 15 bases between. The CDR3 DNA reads TGTGCCAGCAGCTTTGAGCTTTTCGGCACTGAAGCTTTCTTT. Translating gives CASSFELFGTEAFF.